These 29 T cell receptor beta chains were sequenced from one sample in a study of CD8 T cells in Susac syndrome. Random hexamers served to reverse transcribe about 0.5 to 1 ug RNA. Each CDR3 protein gets one entry after TCRdb re-called the immunoSEQ multiplex PCR reads with MiXCR. The data contain some 120,000 distinct CDR3 sequences, about 95% of them singletons. Sequenced sample: CD4+ T cells from PBMCs. The origin of the receptors is a human donor in good health.

Only a few counts were recorded for this clonotype. The rearrangement uses TRBV20-1 and TRBJ2-7; D is possibly TRBD1 or TRBD2 (6 bases each). The CDR3 extends over 13 amino acids. Trimming stripped 6 bases from V and 7 bases from J, with 19 bases between. Germline values: CDR1 DFQATT, CDR2 SNEGSKA (reference sequence). CDR3 protein: CSASGQGSGEQYF. Written as DNA, the CDR3 is TGCAGTGCCAGCGGCCAGGGGAGCGGGGAGCAGTACTTC.

The chain is built from TRBV4-2 and TRBJ1-2; 7 positions agree with TRBD1. V lost 1 base, J lost 5 bases, and 4 bases stayed unmatched. Germline V gene data show CDR1 as LGHNA and CDR2 as YNFKEQ. This CDR3 is 14 amino acids long. DNA of the CDR3: TGTGCCAGCAGCCAAGGGGACAGAAGTTATGGCTACACCTTC. It specifies CASSQGDRSYGYTF.

The chain employs TRBV4-2 and TRBJ1-5, with TRBD1 as a possible D gene (5 bases). CDR1 is LGHNA, CDR2 YNFKEQ, per germline. Trimming pared 0 bases from V and 7 bases from J, leaving 10 bases between. The CDR3 is 14 amino acids. In nucleotides, the CDR3 is TGTGCCAGCAGCCAAGATCAGGGTCGACAGCCCCAGCATTTT. Its translation: CASSQDQGRQPQHF.

Only one count was recorded for this clonotype. This chain joins TRBV5-4 and TRBJ1-3; TRBD1 aligns across 7 bases. The CDR3 covers 16 residues. After removal of 4 bases from V and 0 bases from J, the junction contained 7 bases not matched to a gene. The V gene's germline CDR1 is SGHNT and CDR2 YYREEE (reference sequence). The CDR3 protein is CASSAGGDSSGNTIYF. Here the CDR3 DNA reads TGTGCCAGCAGCGCAGGGGGTGATAGCTCTGGAAACACCATATATTTT.

The genes are TRBV9 and TRBJ2-2, with D tentatively TRBD1 or TRBD2 (6 bases each). CDR3 size: 14 residues. Germline CDR1 is SGDLS and CDR2 is YYNGEE. Trimming took off 2 bases at V and 5 bases at J, with 10 bases between the two ends. CDR3 sequence reads: CASSVGGGTGELFF. In DNA, the CDR3 is TGTGCCAGCAGCGTCGGGGGCGGGACCGGGGAGCTGTTTTTT.

The rearrangement uses TRBV7-9 and TRBJ2-1, with D hard to call. CDR3 length: 16 residues. V was trimmed by 2 bases and J by 9 bases, leaving 20 bases between them. CDR1 is SEHNR and CDR2 is FQNEAQ in the germline V gene (reference sequence). DNA of the CDR3: TGTGCCAGCAGCTTAAGTCTGGTCCCAGGCTTCGGTGAGCAGTTCTTC. It translates to CASSLSLVPGFGEQFF. Complete variable domain (other parts from reference TRBV7-9 and TRBJ2-1): DTGVSQNPRHKITKRGQNVTFRCDPISEHNRLYWYRQTLGQGPEFLTYFQNEAQLEKSRLLSDRFSAERPKGSFSTLEIQRTEQGDSAMYLCASSLSLVPGFGEQFFGPGTRLTVL.

V and J are TRBV5-4 and TRBJ2-5; D is uncertain. The ends were cut back, 0 bases at V and 5 bases at J, with 8 bases in the middle. The CDR3 extends over 13 amino acids. Per germline, CDR1 SGHNT and CDR2 YYREEE (reference sequence). This chain's CDR3 is CASSLGLVETQYF. Here the CDR3 DNA reads TGTGCCAGCAGCTTGGGGCTAGTCGAGACCCAGTACTTC.

The rearrangement links TRBV7-9 to TRBJ1-1; D is unclear. Germline V CDR1 and CDR2: SEHNR, FQNEAQ (reference sequence). Trimming stripped 1 base from V and 7 bases from J, with 10 bases between. The CDR3 has 13 amino acids. CDR3 protein: CASSLVQGREAFF. The DNA for the CDR3 is TGTGCCAGCAGCTTAGTCCAAGGGCGTGAAGCTTTCTTT.

V gene TRBV12-3 or TRBV12-4 combines with J gene TRBJ1-1; D gene uncertain. Trimming cost V 3 bases and J 4 bases, with 12 bases left between them. The CDR3 extends over 14 amino acids. The CDR3 sequence: CASSLEGEVTEAFF. The CDR3, as DNA: TGTGCCAGCAGTTTGGAGGGTGAGGTCACTGAAGCTTTCTTT.

The chain recombines TRBV3-1 with TRBJ2-7; D is undetermined. This CDR3 contains 13 residues. Germline V gene lookup returns CDR1 LGHDT and CDR2 YNNKEL (reference sequence). V gave up 4 bases and J gave up 3 bases, with 10 bases separating them. The CDR3 reads CASSRTRYYEQYF. CDR3 DNA: TGTGCCAGCAGCCGAACCCGATACTACGAGCAGTACTTC.

The V and J genes are TRBV4-3 and TRBJ2-1, with 9 bases matching TRBD1. The CDR3 is 18 amino acids. Unmatched junction bases numbered 7, after V lost 0 bases and J lost 1 base. CDR1 and CDR2 (germline): LGHNA, YSLEER. CDR3 in DNA: TGCGCCAGCAGCCAAGACCTACTAGACAGGGGGTCCTACAATGAGCAGTTCTTC. It specifies CASSQDLLDRGSYNEQFF.

The sample holds one count of this clonotype. The rearrangement uses TRBV5-1 and TRBJ2-1; perhaps TRBD2 as D (6 bases). Germline-derived CDR1 and CDR2 are SGHRS and YFSETQ. The CDR3 covers 15 residues. V lost 0 bases to trimming and J lost 8 bases, with 15 bases between them. DNA for the CDR3: TGCGCCAGCAGCTTGGACCGACTAGAGATCGATGAGCAGTTCTTC. Encoded protein: CASSLDRLEIDEQFF.

J is TRBJ1-5 and V is TRBV3-1; D call uncertain. This CDR3 comprises 13 residues. Looked up from germline, CDR1 is LGHDT and CDR2 is YNNKEL (reference sequence). The V end was cut by 1 base, the J end by 7 bases, with 8 bases between. The CDR3 region is CASSQVEGQPQHF. The CDR3 DNA reads as TGTGCCAGCAGCCAAGTAGAAGGGCAGCCCCAGCATTTT.

The chain uses TRBV6-1 and TRBJ2-7; D gene uncertain. V lost 2 bases and J lost 5, with 7 bases in between. Germline V lookup: CDR1 MNHNS, CDR2 SASEGT. The length of the CDR3 is 12 residues. CDR3 sequence reads: CASSEISDEQYF. CDR3 DNA: TGTGCCAGCAGTGAAATAAGCGACGAGCAGTACTTC.

The chain recombines TRBV7-3 with TRBJ2-3; D could derive from TRBD1 or TRBD2 (5 bases each). There are 16 residues in the CDR3. Germline CDR1 reads SGHTA; CDR2 reads FQGTGA. V lost 3 bases and J 0 bases, leaving 13 bases between the germline ends. The CDR3, as DNA: TGTGCCAGCAGCTTGTTGGGGGACCCTAGCACAGATACGCAGTATTTT. Translated: CASSLLGDPSTDTQYF.

The chain recombines TRBV2 with TRBJ2-3; the D is unclear. V lost 1 base and J 0 bases, leaving 5 bases between the germline ends. CDR1 SNHLY and CDR2 FYNNEI come from the germline V gene. The CDR3 loop spans 14 amino acids. CDR3 sequence: CASSEDRSTDTQYF. DNA for the CDR3: TGTGCCAGCAGTGAAGACAGAAGCACAGATACGCAGTATTTT.

V and J are TRBV5-5 and TRBJ1-5, with D uncertain. V shed 1 base and J shed 1 base, with 12 bases lying between them. This CDR3 region has 16 residues. Germline V gene sequence: CDR1 SGHKS, CDR2 YYEKEE (reference sequence). The CDR3 sequence: CASSLLGEVSNQPQHF. CDR3 DNA sequence: TGTGCCAGCAGCTTGTTAGGTGAGGTCAGCAATCAGCCCCAGCATTTT.

The chain recombines TRBV6-5 with TRBJ2-3, with no clear D. The length of the CDR3 is 19 residues. Looked up from germline, CDR1 is MNHEY and CDR2 is SVGAGI. Trimming shortened V by 1 base and J by 4 bases, and 24 bases separated the two germline ends. The CDR3 spells CASSYLETDLPPTSDTQYF. In DNA, the CDR3 is TGTGCCAGCAGTTACTTAGAGACGGATCTCCCCCCCACTTCAGATACGCAGTATTTT.

The chain links TRBV11-2 to TRBJ2-7, with D perhaps TRBD1 (7 bases). Between the trimmed V and J ends, which lost 5 bases and 3 bases, there was a span of 17 bases. This CDR3 is built from 15 residues. Germline V gene data show CDR1 as SGHAT and CDR2 as FQNNGV. The chain's CDR3 is CASSLSGGGFYEQYF. The CDR3 DNA follows: TGTGCCAGCAGCCTAAGTGGAGGGGGCTTCTACGAGCAGTACTTC.

This chain connects TRBV10-3 to TRBJ1-5; D is possibly TRBD1 (5 bases). The length of the CDR3 is 13 residues. Trimming left V 11 bases short and J 3 bases short, with 14 bases between. Germline loops: CDR1 ENHRY, CDR2 SYGVKD. The CDR3 here is CAVQGGANQPQHF. CDR3 in DNA: TGTGCCGTCCAGGGTGGGGCCAATCAGCCCCAGCATTTT.

J is TRBJ2-7 and V is TRBV18, with TRBD2 matching over 9 bases. Germline CDR1 reads KGHSH; CDR2 reads LQKENI. This CDR3 has 15 amino acids. The J segment lost 4 bases and the V segment lost 3 bases, leaving 7 bases of the junction unmatched. The DNA of the CDR3 is TGTGCCAGCTCACCTCCCGCGACTAGCGGTTACGAGCAGTACTTC. It translates to CASSPPATSGYEQYF.

The chain joins TRBV7-9 to TRBJ2-1, with a possible D match to TRBD1 (6 bases). V was clipped by 5 bases and J by 14 bases, with 19 bases between them. Germline CDR1 is SEHNR and CDR2 is FQNEAQ (reference sequence). This CDR3 contains 13 residues. The CDR3 coding sequence is TGTGCCAGCAGCGCTAGCAAGGGGGACATGAAGTTCTTC. Amino acids: CASSASKGDMKFF. The full variable domain, rest sourced from reference TRBV7-9 and TRBJ2-1, is DTGVSQNPRHKITKRGQNVTFRCDPISEHNRLYWYRQTLGQGPEFLTYFQNEAQLEKSRLLSDRFSAERPKGSFSTLEIQRTEQGDSAMYLCASSASKGDMKFFGPGTRLTVL.

The V and J genes are TRBV20-1 and TRBJ2-7; 7 nucleotides align to TRBD2. Unmatched junction bases numbered 4, after V lost 5 bases and J lost 0 bases. Germline loops: CDR1 DFQATT, CDR2 SNEGSKA (reference sequence). This CDR3 is 13 amino acids long. The CDR3 here is CSAPGTTSYEQYF. CDR3 DNA sequence: TGCAGTGCTCCCGGGACTACCTCCTACGAGCAGTACTTC.

CDR3 bases: TGTGCCAGCAGCCCAAGAGGGGGACAGGGGAAAATGAACACTGAAGCTTTCTTT. Its protein is CASSPRGGQGKMNTEAFF. The rearrangement links TRBV7-9 to TRBJ1-1, with TRBD1 identical over 10 bases. Germline CDR1 and CDR2: SEHNR and FQNEAQ (reference sequence). The CDR3 spans 18 residues. Trimming removed 5 bases from V and 0 bases from J; junction bases left unmatched: 12.

This clonotype has only one observation. This sequence joins TRBV5-1 and TRBJ2-5; D ambiguous. The CDR3 runs 10 residues. Germline CDR1 is SGHRS and CDR2 is YFSETQ. Between the trimmed V and J ends, which lost 7 bases and 10 bases, there was a span of 11 bases. DNA of the CDR3: TGCGCCAGCGGTTCGCCCCTCCAGTACTTC. Translated, it gives CASGSPLQYF.

The chain carries TRBV6-1 and TRBJ2-3; TRBD2 is a possible D gene (6 bases). Trimming left V 4 bases short and J 2 bases short, with 16 bases between. Germline values: CDR1 MNHNS, CDR2 SASEGT. The CDR3 is made up of 16 amino acids. The CDR3 sequence: CASSAWDLGATDTQYF. For the CDR3, the DNA is TGTGCCAGCAGTGCCTGGGACTTAGGGGCCACAGATACGCAGTATTTT.

The genes are TRBV30 and TRBJ2-1, with 7 bases identical to TRBD2. V gave up 0 bases and J gave up 7 bases; unmatched junction bases: 3. The CDR3 contains 13 residues. Looked up from germline, CDR1 is GTSNPN and CDR2 is SVGIG (reference sequence). CDR3 DNA sequence: TGTGCCTGGAGTGTACGGGGGGTAAATGAGCAGTTCTTC. Protein product: CAWSVRGVNEQFF.

A word on this clonotype: The junction differs from germline at one of its ends, possibly a read error. The chain carries TRBV7-9 and TRBJ1-1; the D gene is possibly TRBD1 (5 bases). Germline CDR1 reads SEHNR; CDR2 reads FQNEAQ (reference sequence). CDR3 length equals 14 residues. DNA for the CDR3: TGTGCCAGCAGTTTAGGCCAGGGTAACACTGAAGCTTTCTTT. It specifies CASSLGQGNTEAFF.

This clonotype was seen only a few times. The CDR3 spells CASSYSVNTEAFF. The DNA for the CDR3 is TGTGCCAGCAGTTACTCGGTCAACACTGAAGCTTTCTTT. The chain uses TRBV6-2 or TRBV6-3 and TRBJ1-1; D uncertain. Deletions cut 0 bases from V and 2 bases from J, with 4 bases between. Germline values: CDR1 MNHEY, CDR2 SVGEGT. CDR3 length: 13 residues.